This T cell receptor beta chain emerged from a study of Ad26.COV2.S vaccination and SARS-CoV-2 variants. The assay was immunoSEQ multiplex PCR, and TCRdb's table has in-frame clones only and misses some. This sample carries about 440,000 clones, roughly nine tenths of them seen once, and the ten largest clones take more than 10%. The treatment was: about 20 received Ad26.COV2.S at low or high dose, single or two shots; five or six received placebo; per-sample allocation not given. After the first vaccine or placebo injection, samples were drawn on day 63. Vaccination employed an Ad26 vector expressing the Wuhan-strain SARS-CoV-2 spike. The V gene's germline CDR1 is KGHSH and CDR2 LQKENI. V lost 3 bases to trimming and J lost 6 bases, with 9 bases between them. This CDR3 is built from 13 residues.

The gene calls are TRBV18 and TRBJ1-5; possibly TRBD1 for D (5 bases). The sequencing here drew on peripheral blood, taken in a trial of Ad26.COV2.S vaccine versus placebo. This TCR derives from a person between 18 and 65 years old who received the Ad26.COV2.S COVID-19 vaccine or a placebo. CDR3 protein: CASSPGGVQPQHF. The DNA of the CDR3 is TGTGCCAGCTCACCTGGGGGAGTTCAGCCCCAGCATTTT.